This T cell receptor (beta chain) was sequenced for a study of T cell changes during pregnancy in multiple sclerosis. Some clones are missing from TCRdb's copy, which holds only in-frame ones; the method was immunoSEQ multiplex PCR. Of more than 50,000 clones in the sample, roughly 90% were seen once. The TCR comes from a female donor in good health, enrolled as a control in a pregnancy study. Here the sequenced sample was peripheral blood, taken in the first trimester of pregnancy.

Here the CDR3 reads CASSYSRGDYGYTF. The CDR3 nucleotides are TGTGCCAGCAGTTACTCGCGGGGAGACTATGGCTACACCTTC. The chain links TRBV6-5 to TRBJ1-2; D remains ambiguous. This CDR3 is built from 14 residues. V was shortened by 0 bases and J by 3 bases, with 8 bases between the two germline ends. Germline V gene data show CDR1 as MNHEY and CDR2 as SVGAGI.